Below, 19 T cell receptor beta chains from the same sample are listed, as sequenced in a study of chemoradiotherapy in HPV16-positive cancers. The data were produced by immunoSEQ multiplex PCR, yet TCRdb's version contains in-frame clones alone and is incomplete. This sample has thousands of clones, with about four fifths found just once. Sample: tumor tissue, taken from a patient who underwent chemoradiotherapy. Receptor source: a human donor with HPV-associated anogenital cancer.

This sequence joins TRBV29-1 and TRBJ2-7, with D perhaps matching TRBD1 (7 bases). Between the trimmed V and J ends, which lost 6 bases and 6 bases, there was a span of 24 bases. This CDR3 has 15 residues. CDR1 is SQVTM and CDR2 is ANQGSEA in the germline V gene. CDR3 DNA sequence: TGCAGCGTGATCGAGAGGGCAGGGGGGCCCGGCGAGCAGTACTTC. Its protein product is CSVIERAGGPGEQYF.

This clone was picked up one time. The chain joins TRBV19 to TRBJ1-4; weak D call: TRBD1 (6 bases). Germline CDR1 and CDR2: LNHDA and SQIVND (reference sequence). The CDR3 consists of 14 residues. The germline V and J ends were trimmed by 7 bases and 6 bases, with 15 bases remaining between them. CDR3 loop: CASTAGTSDEKLFF. DNA of the CDR3: TGTGCCAGTACCGCCGGGACATCGGATGAAAAACTGTTTTTT. Full variable domain (rest looked up from reference TRBV19 and TRBJ1-4): DGGITQSPKYLFRKEGQNVTLSCEQNLNHDAMYWYRQDPGQGLRLIYYSQIVNDFQKGDIAEGYSVSREKKESFPLTVTSAQKNPTAFYLCASTAGTSDEKLFFGSGTQLSVL.

The genes are TRBV27 and TRBJ1-1; perhaps TRBD1 as D (6 bases). The CDR3 extends over 16 amino acids. V lost 6 bases to trimming and J lost 0 bases, with 17 bases between them. Germline-derived CDR1 and CDR2 are MNHEY and SMNVEV (reference sequence). CDR3 residues: CASRTRQGGMNTEAFF. For the CDR3, the DNA is TGTGCCAGCAGAACCCGACAAGGGGGAATGAACACTGAAGCTTTCTTT.

The chain couples TRBV7-8 to TRBJ1-1; no definite D call. Trimming pared 0 bases from V and 0 bases from J, leaving 5 bases between. The CDR3 runs to 14 residues. Per germline, CDR1 SGHVS and CDR2 FQNEAQ. The CDR3 DNA sequence: TGTGCCAGCAGCTTAGCGGGGTTGAACACTGAAGCTTTCTTT. Translating it yields CASSLAGLNTEAFF. The entire variable domain, with the rest obtained from reference TRBV7-8 and TRBJ1-1, is as follows: GAGVSQSPRYKVAKRGQDVALRCDPISGHVSLFWYQQALGQGPEFLTYFQNEAQLDKSGLPSDRFFAERPEGSVSTLKIQRTQQEDSAVYLCASSLAGLNTEAFFGQGTRLTVV.

The J gene is TRBJ2-3, the V gene TRBV27; D unclear. V lost 5 bases and J lost 2, with 14 bases in between. Germline CDR1 reads MNHEY; CDR2 reads SMNVEV (reference sequence). The CDR3 totals 15 residues. CDR3 loop: CASSATWNPTDTQYF. CDR3 nucleotides: TGTGCCAGCAGTGCGACCTGGAACCCCACAGATACGCAGTATTTT.

This chain connects TRBV14 to TRBJ1-4; no clear D. Per germline, CDR1 SGHDN and CDR2 FVKESK. The length of the CDR3 is 13 residues. Deletions cut 1 base from V and 8 bases from J, with 8 bases between. The CDR3 DNA follows: TGTGCCAGCAGCCAAGTCGAGTACGAAAAACTGTTTTTT. This encodes CASSQVEYEKLFF.

The chain carries TRBV7-9 and TRBJ2-1; no reliable D call. The V end lost 1 base, the J end lost 8 bases, and 18 bases lay between the germline ends. This CDR3 contains 16 residues. The germline V gene encodes CDR1 SEHNR and CDR2 FQNEAQ (reference sequence). CDR3 region: CASSLDFDFGRDEQFF. DNA for the CDR3: TGTGCCAGCAGCTTAGATTTTGACTTCGGAAGGGATGAGCAGTTCTTC.

The V gene is TRBV7-3, the J gene TRBJ2-1; no reliable D call. The germline gives CDR1 SGHTA, CDR2 FQGTGA. The V and J ends lost 3 bases and 7 bases respectively, with 7 bases between them. The CDR3 covers 12 residues. The CDR3 sequence: CASSLGWNEQFF. CDR3 coding DNA: TGTGCCAGCAGCTTGGGATGGAATGAGCAGTTCTTC.

The table lists this clone with a few counts. CDR3 sequence: CASSVEVHAGEFNEQFF. The CDR3 coding sequence is TGTGCCAGCAGCGTAGAGGTACACGCGGGAGAGTTCAATGAGCAGTTCTTC. V and J are TRBV9 and TRBJ2-1; 7 bases fit TRBD2. Germline V lookup: CDR1 SGDLS, CDR2 YYNGEE. There are 17 residues in the CDR3. Trimming at V came to 0 bases and at J to 6 bases, leaving 12 bases not matched to a gene.

This sequence joins TRBV28 and TRBJ1-4; no clear D. Trimming took off 7 bases at V and 6 bases at J, with 12 bases between the two ends. CDR1 is MDHEN, CDR2 SYDVKM, per germline. The CDR3 contains 13 residues. The DNA for the CDR3 is TGTGCCAGCACCCCAAGTGGGGATGAAAAACTGTTTTTT. It encodes CASTPSGDEKLFF.

This clone is judged large. The chain joins TRBV10-3 to TRBJ2-1; 7 bases fit TRBD2. V trimming: 4 bases; J trimming: 5 bases; junction bases outside the gene matches: 20. The CDR3 is 19 amino acids. Germline V lookup: CDR1 ENHRY, CDR2 SYGVKD. The CDR3 here is CAISAPSGAGPSGDNEQFF. The CDR3 nucleotides read TGTGCCATCAGTGCACCGAGTGGGGCAGGGCCTAGCGGAGACAATGAGCAGTTCTTC.

V gene TRBV5-6 combines with J gene TRBJ1-5; TRBD1 is a possible D gene (5 bases). The germline V gene encodes CDR1 SGHDT and CDR2 YYEEEE. The CDR3 is made up of 15 amino acids. V lost 0 bases, J lost 1 base, and 8 bases lay in between. CDR3 loop: CASSLGRGSNQPQHF. CDR3 nucleotide sequence: TGTGCCAGCAGCTTGGGTAGGGGCAGCAATCAGCCCCAGCATTTT. Full variable domain (missing parts from reference TRBV5-6 and TRBJ1-5): DAGVTQSPTHLIKTRGQQVTLRCSPKSGHDTVSWYQQALGQGPQFIFQYYEEEERQRGNFPDRFSGHQFPNYSSELNVNALLLGDSALYLCASSLGRGSNQPQHFGDGTRLSIL.

V and J are TRBV19 and TRBJ2-2; TRBD1 agrees at 9 bases. Looked up from germline, CDR1 is LNHDA and CDR2 is SQIVND (reference sequence). Germline trimming cut 6 bases from V and 1 base from J; bases unmatched to any gene: 12. The length of the CDR3 is 18 residues. CDR3 protein: CASRDRGRLGENTGELFF. DNA of the CDR3: TGTGCCAGTAGGGACAGGGGCCGCCTAGGGGAGAACACCGGGGAGCTGTTTTTT.

V usage is TRBV10-2 and J usage is TRBJ1-1; D unclear. CDR3 size: 14 residues. The V and J ends lost 5 bases and 0 bases respectively, with 10 bases between them. Germline V gene lookup returns CDR1 WSHSY and CDR2 SAAADI. The CDR3 loop reads CASSISNVNTEAFF. In DNA form, the CDR3 reads TGCGCCAGCAGTATCTCGAATGTGAACACTGAAGCTTTCTTT.

The rearrangement links TRBV11-2 to TRBJ2-6, with unresolved D. The CDR3 totals 15 residues. Trimming left V 0 bases short and J 0 bases short, with 3 bases between. The germline CDR1 and CDR2 sequences are SGHAT and FQNNGV. This chain's CDR3 is CASSLESSGANVLTF. The DNA of the CDR3 is TGTGCCAGCAGCTTAGAGAGCTCTGGGGCCAACGTCCTGACTTTC. Variable domain in full (rest from reference TRBV11-2 and TRBJ2-6): EAGVAQSPRYKIIEKRQSVAFWCNPISGHATLYWYQQILGQGPKLLIQFQNNGVVDDSQLPKDRFSAERLKGVDSTLKIQPAKLEDSAVYLCASSLESSGANVLTFGAGSRLTVL.

A note on this clone: One junction end does not reproduce the germline sequence, and a read error may be involved. Other DNA sequences of this sample code for an identical CDR3. The gene calls are TRBV6-5 and TRBJ1-1; D perhaps matches TRBD1 (5 bases). Germline-derived CDR1 and CDR2 are MNHEY and SVGAGI. The CDR3 is 15 amino acids. The chain's CDR3 is CASSYSISGNTEAFF. In nucleotides, the CDR3 is TGTGCCAGCAGTTACTCGATTTCAGGGAACACTGAAGCCTTCTTT.

This clone was detected only a few times. V and J are TRBV27 and TRBJ1-2; 10 bases line up with TRBD1. The CDR3 loop spans 15 amino acids. J lost 6 bases, V lost 3 bases, and 7 bases had no gene match. Germline CDR1 reads MNHEY; CDR2 reads SMNVEV (reference sequence). This chain's CDR3 is CASSFRDRGLDGYTF. The CDR3 DNA is TGTGCCAGCAGTTTTCGGGACAGGGGATTAGATGGCTACACCTTC.

This clone was detected once. The chain has TRBV30 and TRBJ2-6, with D unclear. V was pared by 0 bases and J by 0 bases, with 6 bases between. The germline CDR1 and CDR2 sequences are GTSNPN and SVGIG (reference sequence). The CDR3 has 15 amino acids. CDR3 loop: CAWSVLGSGANVLTF. The DNA of the CDR3 is TGTGCCTGGAGTGTACTGGGCTCTGGGGCCAACGTCCTGACTTTC. Drawing the rest from reference TRBV30 and TRBJ2-6, the complete variable domain is SQTIHQWPATLVQPVGSPLSLECTVEGTSNPNLYWYRQAAGRGLQLLFYSVGIGQISSEVPQNLSASRPQDRQFILSSKKLLLSDSGFYLCAWSVLGSGANVLTFGAGSRLTVL.

The gene calls are TRBV27 and TRBJ2-7; D may be TRBD1 or TRBD2 (5 bases each). From germline, CDR1 is MNHEY and CDR2 SMNVEV (reference sequence). CDR3 length: 15 residues. V was shortened by 4 bases and J by 1 base, with 14 bases between the two germline ends. Here the CDR3 reads CASSYSGTESYEQYF. DNA for the CDR3: TGTGCCAGCAGTTACTCCGGGACGGAATCCTACGAGCAGTACTTC.